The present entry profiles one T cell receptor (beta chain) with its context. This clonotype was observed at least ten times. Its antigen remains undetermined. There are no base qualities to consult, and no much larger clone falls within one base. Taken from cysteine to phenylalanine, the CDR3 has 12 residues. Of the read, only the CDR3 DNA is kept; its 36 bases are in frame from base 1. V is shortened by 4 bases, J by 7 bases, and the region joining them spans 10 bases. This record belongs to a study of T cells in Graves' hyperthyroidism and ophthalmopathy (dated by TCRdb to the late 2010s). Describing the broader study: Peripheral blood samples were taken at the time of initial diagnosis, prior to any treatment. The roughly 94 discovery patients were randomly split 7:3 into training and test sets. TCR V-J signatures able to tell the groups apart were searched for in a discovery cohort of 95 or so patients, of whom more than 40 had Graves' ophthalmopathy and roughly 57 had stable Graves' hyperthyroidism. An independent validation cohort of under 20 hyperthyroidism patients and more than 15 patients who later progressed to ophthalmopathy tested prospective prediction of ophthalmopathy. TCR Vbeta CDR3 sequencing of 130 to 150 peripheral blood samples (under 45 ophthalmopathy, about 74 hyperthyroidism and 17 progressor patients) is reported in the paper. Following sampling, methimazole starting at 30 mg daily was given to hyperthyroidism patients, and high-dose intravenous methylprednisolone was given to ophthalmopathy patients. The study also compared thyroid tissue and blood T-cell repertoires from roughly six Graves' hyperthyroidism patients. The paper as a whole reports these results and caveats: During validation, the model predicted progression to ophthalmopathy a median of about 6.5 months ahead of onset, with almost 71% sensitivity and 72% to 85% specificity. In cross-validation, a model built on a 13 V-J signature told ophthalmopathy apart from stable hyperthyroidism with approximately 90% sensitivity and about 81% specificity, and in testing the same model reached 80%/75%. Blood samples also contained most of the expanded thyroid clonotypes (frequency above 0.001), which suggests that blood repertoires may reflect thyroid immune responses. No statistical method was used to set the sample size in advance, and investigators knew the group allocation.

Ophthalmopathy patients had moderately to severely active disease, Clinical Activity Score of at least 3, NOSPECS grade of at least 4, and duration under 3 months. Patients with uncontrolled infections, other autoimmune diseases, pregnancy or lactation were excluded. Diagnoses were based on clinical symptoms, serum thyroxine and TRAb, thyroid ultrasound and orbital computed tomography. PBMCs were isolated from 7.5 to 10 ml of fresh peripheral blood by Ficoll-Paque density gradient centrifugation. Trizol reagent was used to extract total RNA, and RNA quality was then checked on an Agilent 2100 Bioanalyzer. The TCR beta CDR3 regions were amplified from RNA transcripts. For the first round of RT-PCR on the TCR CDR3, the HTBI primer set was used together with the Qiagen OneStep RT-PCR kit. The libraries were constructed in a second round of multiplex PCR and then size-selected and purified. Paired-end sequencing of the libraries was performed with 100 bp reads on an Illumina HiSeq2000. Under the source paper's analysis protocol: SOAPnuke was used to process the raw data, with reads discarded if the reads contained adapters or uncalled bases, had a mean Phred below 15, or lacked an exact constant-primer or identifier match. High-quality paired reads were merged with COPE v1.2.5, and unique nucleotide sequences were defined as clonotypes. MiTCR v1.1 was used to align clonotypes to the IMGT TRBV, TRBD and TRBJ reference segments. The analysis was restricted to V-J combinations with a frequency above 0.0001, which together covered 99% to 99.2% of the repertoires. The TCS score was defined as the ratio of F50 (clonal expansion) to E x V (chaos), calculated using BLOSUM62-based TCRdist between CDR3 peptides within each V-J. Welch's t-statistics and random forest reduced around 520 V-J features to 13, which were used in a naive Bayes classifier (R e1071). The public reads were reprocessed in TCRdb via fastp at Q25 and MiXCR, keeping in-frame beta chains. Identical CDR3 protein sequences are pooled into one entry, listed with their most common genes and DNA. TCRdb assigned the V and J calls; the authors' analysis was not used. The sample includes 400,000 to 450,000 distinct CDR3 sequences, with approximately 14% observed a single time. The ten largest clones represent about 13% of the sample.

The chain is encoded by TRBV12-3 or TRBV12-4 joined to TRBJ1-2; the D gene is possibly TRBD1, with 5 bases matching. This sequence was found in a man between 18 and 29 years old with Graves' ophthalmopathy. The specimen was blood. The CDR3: CASSWGGRGYTF. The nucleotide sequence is TGTGCCAGCAGTTGGGGGGGTCGTGGCTACACCTTC.